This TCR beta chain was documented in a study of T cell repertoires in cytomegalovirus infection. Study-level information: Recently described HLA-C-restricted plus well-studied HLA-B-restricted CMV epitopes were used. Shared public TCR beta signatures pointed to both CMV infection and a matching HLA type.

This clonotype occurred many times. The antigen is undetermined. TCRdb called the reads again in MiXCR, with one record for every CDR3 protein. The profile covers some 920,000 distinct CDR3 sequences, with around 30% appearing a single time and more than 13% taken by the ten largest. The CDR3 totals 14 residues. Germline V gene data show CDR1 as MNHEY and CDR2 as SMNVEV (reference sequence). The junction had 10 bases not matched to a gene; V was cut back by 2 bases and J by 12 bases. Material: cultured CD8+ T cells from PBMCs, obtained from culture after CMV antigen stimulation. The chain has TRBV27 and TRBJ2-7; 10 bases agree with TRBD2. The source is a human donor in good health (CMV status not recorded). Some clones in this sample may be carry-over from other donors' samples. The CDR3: CASSLLSGGAILYF. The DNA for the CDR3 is TGTGCCAGCAGTTTACTCAGCGGGGGGGCGATTCTGTACTTC.